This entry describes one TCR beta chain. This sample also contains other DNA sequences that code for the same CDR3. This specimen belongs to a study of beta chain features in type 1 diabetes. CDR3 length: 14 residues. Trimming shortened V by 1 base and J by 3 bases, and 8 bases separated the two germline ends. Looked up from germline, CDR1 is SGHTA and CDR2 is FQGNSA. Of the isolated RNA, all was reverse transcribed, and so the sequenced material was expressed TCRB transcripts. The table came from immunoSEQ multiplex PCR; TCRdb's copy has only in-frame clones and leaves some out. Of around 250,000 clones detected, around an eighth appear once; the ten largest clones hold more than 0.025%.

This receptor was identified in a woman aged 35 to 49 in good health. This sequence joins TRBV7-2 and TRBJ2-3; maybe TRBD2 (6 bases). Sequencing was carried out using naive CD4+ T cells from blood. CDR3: CASSLVAGTDTQYF. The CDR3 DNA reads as TGTGCCAGCAGCTTAGTGGCGGGGACAGATACGCAGTATTTT.